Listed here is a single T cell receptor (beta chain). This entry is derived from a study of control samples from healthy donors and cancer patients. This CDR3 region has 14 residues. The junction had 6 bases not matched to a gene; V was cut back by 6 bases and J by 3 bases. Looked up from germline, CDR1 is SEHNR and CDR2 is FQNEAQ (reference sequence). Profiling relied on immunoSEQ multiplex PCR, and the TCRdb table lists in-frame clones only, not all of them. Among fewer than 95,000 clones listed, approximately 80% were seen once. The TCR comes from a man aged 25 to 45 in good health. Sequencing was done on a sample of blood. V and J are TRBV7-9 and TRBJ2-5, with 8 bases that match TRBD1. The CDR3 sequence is CASRRTGFEETQYF. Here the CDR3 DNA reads TGTGCCAGCAGACGGACAGGGTTCGAAGAGACCCAGTACTTC.